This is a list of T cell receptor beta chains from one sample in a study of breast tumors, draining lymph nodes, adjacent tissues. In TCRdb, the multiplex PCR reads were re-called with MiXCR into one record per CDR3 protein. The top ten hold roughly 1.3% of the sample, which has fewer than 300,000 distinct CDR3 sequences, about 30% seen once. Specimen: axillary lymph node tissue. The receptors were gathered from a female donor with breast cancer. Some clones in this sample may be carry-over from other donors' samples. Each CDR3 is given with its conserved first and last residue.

CDR3aa: CASSLTGPNQPQYF; v_gene: TRBV7-3; j_gene: TRBJ2-5
CDR3aa: CASSFRGTGGF; v_gene: TRBV7-2; j_gene: TRBJ2-5
CDR3aa: CASSLAIMDQETQHF; v_gene: TRBV7-2; j_gene: TRBJ2-5
CDR3aa: CASSFRTSGYNEQFF; v_gene: TRBV11-2; j_gene: TRBJ2-1
CDR3aa: CASSMGKSSYNEKLFF; v_gene: TRBV19; j_gene: TRBJ1-4
CDR3aa: CAGSPSQGLGEQYF; v_gene: TRBV7-6; j_gene: TRBJ2-7
CDR3aa: CASSPKTGGTQYF; v_gene: TRBV5-1; j_gene: TRBJ2-5
CDR3aa: CSANEEGWERYF; v_gene: TRBV20-1; j_gene: TRBJ2-7
CDR3aa: CASSGTAVWGANVLTFGPGGELFF; v_gene: TRBV7-2; j_gene: TRBJ2-2
CDR3aa: CRADRGNYGYTF; v_gene: TRBV20-1; j_gene: TRBJ1-2
CDR3aa: CASSLGITDRIIADYNEQFF; v_gene: TRBV5-8; j_gene: TRBJ2-1
CDR3aa: CATSRGLRDRGPTVNQPQHF; v_gene: TRBV15; j_gene: TRBJ1-5
CDR3aa: CASGEGGRYLETQYF; v_gene: TRBV6-2/TRBV6-3; j_gene: TRBJ2-5
CDR3aa: CATSRPGGNYGYTF; v_gene: TRBV15; j_gene: TRBJ1-2
CDR3aa: CASSEGQGQETQYF; v_gene: TRBV9; j_gene: TRBJ2-5
CDR3aa: CAWSVHGVNEKLFF; v_gene: TRBV30; j_gene: TRBJ1-4
CDR3aa: CASSLPGRSYEQYF; v_gene: TRBV7-2; j_gene: TRBJ2-7
CDR3aa: CAWSVGAYGYTF; v_gene: TRBV30; j_gene: TRBJ1-2
CDR3aa: CSASLREAKTIQYF; v_gene: TRBV20-1; j_gene: TRBJ2-4
CDR3aa: CASSPRGLAGYNEQFF; v_gene: TRBV12-3/TRBV12-4; j_gene: TRBJ2-1
CDR3aa: CASSPNRGGTDTQYF; v_gene: TRBV7-3; j_gene: TRBJ2-3
CDR3aa: CASSQGVTGHKSSPLHF; v_gene: TRBV4-2; j_gene: TRBJ1-6
CDR3aa: CASRRAILYNEQFF; v_gene: TRBV2; j_gene: TRBJ2-1
CDR3aa: CSAGPKDTEAFF; v_gene: TRBV20-1; j_gene: TRBJ1-1
CDR3aa: CASSSGAASYEQYF; v_gene: TRBV5-8; j_gene: TRBJ2-7
CDR3aa: CATSSQDVPSGTFYEQYF; v_gene: TRBV15; j_gene: TRBJ2-7
CDR3aa: CASRPGQGQETQYF; v_gene: TRBV12-3/TRBV12-4; j_gene: TRBJ2-5
CDR3aa: CATRPRDIYNSPFHF; v_gene: TRBV24-1; j_gene: TRBJ1-6
CDR3aa: CASSTGWADTQYF; v_gene: TRBV7-9; j_gene: TRBJ2-3
CDR3aa: CAISVSSYEQYF; v_gene: TRBV10-3; j_gene: TRBJ2-7
CDR3aa: CASSRQGAGTEAFF; v_gene: TRBV19; j_gene: TRBJ1-1
CDR3aa: CATSTSQTDRTDTQYF; v_gene: TRBV15; j_gene: TRBJ2-3
CDR3aa: CASSQGYPTALAGVPDTQYF; v_gene: TRBV14; j_gene: TRBJ2-3
CDR3aa: CASSQEGPPPETQYF; v_gene: TRBV4-1; j_gene: TRBJ2-5
CDR3aa: CASRGGLAGYGYTF; v_gene: TRBV5-1; j_gene: TRBJ1-2
CDR3aa: CASSLGGSSNEQYF; v_gene: TRBV5-1; j_gene: TRBJ2-3
CDR3aa: CASSLDGDSRQETQYF; v_gene: TRBV11-3; j_gene: TRBJ2-5
CDR3aa: CASTPGIGETQYF; v_gene: TRBV12-3/TRBV12-4; j_gene: TRBJ2-5
CDR3aa: CASSIVGAGYEQYF; v_gene: TRBV19; j_gene: TRBJ2-7
CDR3aa: CASGTDLTTDTQYF; v_gene: TRBV2; j_gene: TRBJ2-3
CDR3aa: CASSSDKKWETQYF; v_gene: TRBV6-2/TRBV6-3; j_gene: TRBJ2-5
CDR3aa: CASSPAILATIYF; v_gene: TRBV7-9; j_gene: TRBJ1-3
CDR3aa: CAWSWQGLTGELFF; v_gene: TRBV30; j_gene: TRBJ2-2
CDR3aa: CASSLRVNTGELFF; v_gene: TRBV5-1; j_gene: TRBJ2-2
CDR3aa: CASSPRAHQETQYF; v_gene: TRBV7-9; j_gene: TRBJ2-5
CDR3aa: CSARDPRGGYTF; v_gene: TRBV20-1; j_gene: TRBJ1-2